The 20 T cell receptor beta chains in this list originate from one sample, sequenced in a study of regulatory T cells in long-lasting Graves disease. Time point given: newly diagnosed GD, antithyroid drugs for less than 3 months. Extracted RNA from PBMCs served as the source of the TCR library. TCR beta libraries were built with iRepertoire HTBI primers and Arm-PCR of CDR3 regions. TCRdb processed the multiplex PCR reads anew with MiXCR; each CDR3 protein has one entry. The profile covers around 420,000 distinct CDR3 sequences, with roughly 16% appearing a single time and about 24% taken by the ten largest. Sequenced here: peripheral blood mononuclear cells (PBMCs), sampled at new diagnosis, from a patient treated with antithyroid drugs. These receptor sequences come from a female donor with Graves disease.

This clonotype has at least ten counts. This chain connects TRBV7-2 to TRBJ2-1; 10 positions match TRBD2. Germline trimming cut 8 bases from V and 0 bases from J; bases unmatched to any gene: 4. This CDR3 region has 15 residues. Germline assignment: CDR1 SGHTA and CDR2 FQGNSA. The CDR3 spells CASRAGGSSYNEQFF. CDR3 sequence (DNA): TGTGCCAGCCGAGCGGGAGGGAGCTCCTACAATGAGCAGTTCTTC.

This clonotype was counted many times. The rearrangement uses TRBV12-3 or TRBV12-4 and TRBJ1-5; D is unclear. CDR3 length: 13 amino acids. Trimming removed 1 base at V and 4 bases at J, with 5 bases between. CDR3 coding DNA: TGTGCCAGCAGTTTAGTCCCTAATCAGCCCCAGCATTTT. Its protein is CASSLVPNQPQHF.

Many counts were recorded for this clonotype. The V call is TRBV2, the J call TRBJ2-3, with D possibly being TRBD2 (6 bases). Germline values: CDR1 SNHLY, CDR2 FYNNEI. V lost 8 bases and J lost 0, with 12 bases in between. The CDR3 loop spans 14 amino acids. The CDR3: CASSREQSTDTQYF. CDR3 coding DNA: TGTGCCAGCTCCCGGGAGCAGAGCACAGATACGCAGTATTTT.

This clonotype was recorded a few times. The J gene is TRBJ1-5, the V gene TRBV5-6; possible D gene TRBD1, 5 bases. The CDR3 is 17 amino acids. V gave up 0 bases and J gave up 3 bases, with 16 bases separating them. Germline V gives CDR1 SGHDT, CDR2 YYEEEE. Here the CDR3 reads CASSLGGPGRNNQPQHF. The CDR3 DNA reads TGTGCCAGCAGCTTGGGAGGACCGGGACGAAACAATCAGCCCCAGCATTTT.

The chain uses TRBV9 and TRBJ1-3; TRBD1 agrees at 9 bases. The CDR3 is 17 residues long. Germline CDR1 SGDLS, CDR2 YYNGEE. The V segment lost 4 bases and the J segment 4 bases; nucleotides outside the gene matches: 12. The CDR3 here is CASSQGTGRLSGNTIYF. The CDR3 DNA follows: TGTGCCAGCAGCCAGGGGACAGGGAGACTCTCGGGAAACACCATATATTTT.

This clonotype was detected many times. The V call is TRBV6-1, the J call TRBJ1-3; no firm D call. The CDR3 spans 13 residues. V dropped 5 bases and J dropped 2 bases, with 7 bases sitting between them. Per the germline V gene, CDR1 is MNHNS and CDR2 is SASEGT. Here the CDR3 reads CASSRGPGNTIYF. The DNA for the CDR3 is TGTGCCAGCAGTCGAGGCCCTGGAAACACCATATATTTT.

This clonotype was observed a few times. The chain recombines TRBV5-4 with TRBJ1-2; the D gene is possibly TRBD1 (6 bases). V was pared by 2 bases and J by 7 bases, with 15 bases between. Per germline, CDR1 SGHNT and CDR2 YYREEE (reference sequence). There are 14 residues in the CDR3. The CDR3 here is CASSFMGGRRGYTF. CDR3 nucleotide sequence: TGTGCCAGCAGCTTCATGGGGGGGCGACGTGGCTACACCTTC.

This clonotype appeared many times. This chain links TRBV27 with TRBJ1-1, with D possibly being TRBD1 (6 bases). Trimming removed 5 bases at V and 1 base at J, with 14 bases between. This CDR3 contains 15 residues. Germline-derived CDR1 and CDR2 are MNHEY and SMNVEV (reference sequence). CDR3: CASSSAGVSNTEAFF. Written as DNA, the CDR3 is TGTGCCAGCAGTAGCGCAGGGGTATCGAACACTGAAGCTTTCTTT.

Only a few counts were recorded for this clonotype. The rearrangement uses TRBV7-2 and TRBJ2-4, with TRBD1 matching over 10 bases. The CDR3 length is 13 residues. The junction had 3 bases not matched to a gene; V was cut back by 5 bases and J by 8 bases. CDR1 SGHTA and CDR2 FQGNSA come from the germline V gene. The CDR3 sequence: CASSADRGYIQYF. The CDR3 region has the DNA TGTGCCAGCAGCGCGGACAGGGGGTACATTCAGTACTTC.

This rearrangement joins TRBV14 to TRBJ1-2; TRBD1 agrees at 10 bases. The CDR3 covers 14 residues. V was clipped by 4 bases and J by 9 bases; unmatched bases: 8. Per germline, CDR1 SGHDN and CDR2 FVKESK. CDR3: CASSPLGQGKRYTF. DNA for the CDR3: TGTGCCAGCAGCCCCCTGGGACAGGGGAAACGCTACACCTTC.

This rearrangement joins TRBV28 to TRBJ1-1, with TRBD1 identical over 9 bases. V gave up 1 base and J gave up 6 bases; unmatched junction bases: 6. The germline gives CDR1 MDHEN, CDR2 SYDVKM. The length of the CDR3 is 15 residues. DNA for the CDR3: TGTGCCAGCAGTTTATCCGGGACAGGGAAGGCTGAAGCTTTCTTT. Translating it yields CASSLSGTGKAEAFF.

This clonotype was observed a handful of times. The genes are TRBV2 and TRBJ2-1; no clear D gene. V shed 8 bases and J shed 5 bases, with 16 bases lying between them. Germline V gene lookup returns CDR1 SNHLY and CDR2 FYNNEI. The length of the CDR3 is 14 residues. The CDR3 sequence: CASGLAVYDNEQFF. In DNA form, the CDR3 reads TGTGCCAGCGGATTAGCAGTTTATGACAATGAGCAGTTCTTC.

This clonotype was recorded a few times. As the CDR3 is not closed by the conserved phenylalanine or tryptophan, this likely results from a read error. The chain uses TRBV6-9 and TRBJ1-1; 8 nucleotides agree with TRBD1. J gave up 2 bases and V 3 bases, and 8 bases lay outside the gene matches. CDR3 length equals 16 residues. Germline V gene lookup returns CDR1 MNHGY and CDR2 SVAAGI. Written as DNA, the CDR3 is TGTGCCAGCAGTTACTCTTCAGGGGGCGCAAACACTGAAGCTTTCCTT. This gives the protein CASSYSSGGANTEAFL.

This chain connects TRBV6-2 or TRBV6-3 to TRBJ2-7; D call uncertain. CDR1 and CDR2 (germline): MNHEY, SVGEGT. The CDR3 consists of 14 residues. Trimming took 5 bases from V and 7 from J, leaving 18 bases between them. As DNA, the CDR3 is TGTGCCAGCAGTGGGTTAGCTACTTTCGGGGAGCAGTACTTC. It translates to CASSGLATFGEQYF.

For the CDR3, the DNA is TGTGCCAGCAGTAACGGCGGGTCTAGCACAGATACGCAGTATTTT. Protein sequence: CASSNGGSSTDTQYF. This sequence joins TRBV6-1 and TRBJ2-3; D is perhaps TRBD2 (5 bases). The V and J ends lost 5 bases and 0 bases respectively, with 12 bases between them. Germline-derived CDR1 and CDR2 are MNHNS and SASEGT. The CDR3 extends over 15 amino acids.

This clonotype was counted ten times or more. The V and J genes are TRBV20-1 and TRBJ2-3; 12 nucleotides agree with TRBD2. Losses at the gene ends were 6 bases for V and 0 bases for J; bases not matched to a gene: 16. Germline lookup yields CDR1 DFQATT and CDR2 SNEGSKA (reference sequence). This CDR3 region has 19 residues. This chain's CDR3 is CSAEHIGLAGSISTDTQYF. CDR3 sequence (DNA): TGCAGTGCAGAGCATATCGGACTAGCGGGATCCATTAGCACAGATACGCAGTATTTT.

The table lists this clonotype with many counts. One junction end does not reproduce the germline sequence, and a read error may be involved. The V gene is TRBV3-1, the J gene TRBJ1-1; no clear D. CDR3 size: 12 residues. Germline values: CDR1 LGHDT, CDR2 YNNKEL (reference sequence). The CDR3 DNA follows: TGTGCCAGCAACCAAGATGGGGCTGAAGCTTTCTTT. Translation gives CASNQDGAEAFF.

This clonotype was counted many times. The genes are TRBV10-3 and TRBJ2-7; 7 bases line up with TRBD1. Losses at the gene ends were 8 bases for V and 7 bases for J; bases not matched to a gene: 14. This CDR3 comprises 14 residues. CDR1 is ENHRY, CDR2 SYGVKD, per germline. The CDR3 is CAIGPTGPSGEQYF. DNA of the CDR3: TGTGCCATCGGGCCGACAGGGCCCTCCGGGGAGCAGTACTTC.

The chain has TRBV7-2 and TRBJ2-2; 9 bases agree with TRBD1. The ends lost 5 bases at V and 4 bases at J; junction bases unmatched: 2. Germline CDR1 is SGHTA and CDR2 is FQGNSA. This CDR3 has 14 amino acids. The CDR3 protein is CASSRQGGTGELFF. The CDR3 DNA is TGTGCCAGCAGCCGACAGGGGGGCACCGGGGAGCTGTTTTTT.

This clonotype came up many times. V gene TRBV7-9 combines with J gene TRBJ1-2; D is undetermined. V lost 8 bases and J lost 0, with 13 bases in between. The CDR3 covers 14 residues. Germline V gene lookup returns CDR1 SEHNR and CDR2 FQNEAQ (reference sequence). CDR3 in amino acids: CASAVAGTNYGYTF. The CDR3 nucleotides read TGTGCCAGCGCAGTCGCGGGAACTAACTATGGCTACACCTTC.